The source of this T cell receptor (beta chain) is a study of cytomegalovirus exposure and HLA in healthy donors. Study-wide background: Some 85 million unique TCRs, all from HLA-typed donors, were included in an early release of the data. The study, taken as a whole, reports: Productive status was seen about 90% or about 30% of the time for most TCR beta V segments in an earlier analysis. Certain sequence variants were highly shared and formed a cluster, and this cluster was likely a sequencing artifact.

On this clone itself: As yet, its antigen is unknown.

This CDR3 contains 16 residues. J lost 7 bases, V lost 1 base, and 8 bases had no gene match. Germline V CDR1 and CDR2: SGHRS, YFSETQ. Both 60 Vbeta primers and 13 Jbeta primers went into the PCR. Clones were read by immunoSEQ multiplex PCR, and TCRdb kept only the in-frame ones, dropping some. The sample has 100,000 to 150,000 clones, roughly 70% seen once. The chain joins TRBV5-1 to TRBJ2-1, with 10 bases aligning to TRBD2. The source of this sequence is a man aged 40-49 years in good health and CMV-seropositive. The sample was PBMCs. The CDR3 DNA follows: TGCGCCAGCAGCTTGACCCCTAGCGGGGGCCCAAATGAGCAGTTCTTC. This gives the protein CASSLTPSGGPNEQFF.